This T cell receptor (beta chain) derives from a study of T-cell memory formation after mild COVID-19. Study information: Each donor largely had its own TCR clusters.

General study results and limits: SARS-CoV-2 specificity of second-wave clones peaking day 37 was unconfirmed.

This clonotype was observed a handful of times. The antigen remains undetermined. Using constant-segment primers, 5'RACE produced TCR alpha and TCR beta cDNA libraries carrying sample barcodes and UMIs. Using its own MiXCR run on the 5' RACE reads, TCRdb lists one record per CDR3 protein. The table shows 400,000 to 500,000 distinct CDR3 sequences, with under 20% occurring only once. In germline, CDR1 is SGDLS, CDR2 YYNGEE. The V and J ends lost 0 bases and 0 bases respectively, with 7 bases between them. This CDR3 comprises 16 residues. This TCR was recovered from a young man who had mild COVID-19 (a few samples of this study predate the infection). Cell type and time point are not known. The sample was PBMCs or a T cell subset sorted from them (not recorded which). The chain joins TRBV9 to TRBJ2-6; maybe TRBD1 (6 bases). The CDR3 protein is CASSVGGRSGANVLTF. The CDR3 nucleotides are TGTGCCAGCAGCGTAGGGGGGCGCTCTGGGGCCAACGTCCTGACTTTC.